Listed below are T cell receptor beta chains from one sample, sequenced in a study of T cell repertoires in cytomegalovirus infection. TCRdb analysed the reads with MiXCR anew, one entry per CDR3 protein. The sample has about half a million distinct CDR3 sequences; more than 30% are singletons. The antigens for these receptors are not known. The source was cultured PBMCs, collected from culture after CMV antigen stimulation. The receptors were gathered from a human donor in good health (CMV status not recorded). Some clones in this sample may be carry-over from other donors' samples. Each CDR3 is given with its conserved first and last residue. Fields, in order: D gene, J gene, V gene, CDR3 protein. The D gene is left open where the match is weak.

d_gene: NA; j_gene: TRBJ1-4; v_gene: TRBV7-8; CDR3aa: CASSPTSRTPNEKLFF
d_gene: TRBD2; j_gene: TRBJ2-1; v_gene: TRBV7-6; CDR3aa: CASSSAPGTSGGNEQFF
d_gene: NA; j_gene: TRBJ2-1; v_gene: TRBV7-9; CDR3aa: CASWVEKYYEQFF
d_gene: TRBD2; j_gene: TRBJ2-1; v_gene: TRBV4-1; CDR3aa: CASSLEPGTSASYNEQFF
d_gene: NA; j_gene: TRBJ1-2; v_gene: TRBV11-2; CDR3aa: CASSSLRDGYTF
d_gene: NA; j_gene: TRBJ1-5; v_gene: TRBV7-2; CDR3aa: CASSLQIDQPQHF
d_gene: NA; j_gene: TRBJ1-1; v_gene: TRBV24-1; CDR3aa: CATSDSGTGNTEAFF
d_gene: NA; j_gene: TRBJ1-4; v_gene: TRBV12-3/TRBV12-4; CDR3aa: CASSDSNEKLFF
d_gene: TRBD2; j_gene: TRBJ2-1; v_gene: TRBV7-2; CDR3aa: CASSSPTSGRAEFYNEQFF
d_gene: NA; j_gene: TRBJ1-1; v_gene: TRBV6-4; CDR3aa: CASSVEENTEAFF
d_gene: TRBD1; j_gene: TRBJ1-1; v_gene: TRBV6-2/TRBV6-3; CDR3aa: CASSWWDREAFF
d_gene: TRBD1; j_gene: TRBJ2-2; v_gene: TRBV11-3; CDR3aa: CASSRRDRGTGELFF
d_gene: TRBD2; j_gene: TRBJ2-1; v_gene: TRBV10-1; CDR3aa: CASSGGTRWDEQFF
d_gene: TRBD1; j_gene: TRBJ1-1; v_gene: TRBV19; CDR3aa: CASKSGQGANTEAFF
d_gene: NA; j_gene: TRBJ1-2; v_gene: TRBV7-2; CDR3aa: CASSKSRENNYGYTF
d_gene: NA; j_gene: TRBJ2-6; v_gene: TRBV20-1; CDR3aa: CSAKQGGNVLTF
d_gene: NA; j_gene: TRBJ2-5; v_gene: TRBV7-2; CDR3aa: CASSAELQETQYF
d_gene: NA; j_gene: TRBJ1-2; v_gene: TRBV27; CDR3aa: CASSQGLSGGYTF
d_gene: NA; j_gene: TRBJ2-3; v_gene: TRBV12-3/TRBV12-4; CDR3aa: CASSLVLDTDTQYF
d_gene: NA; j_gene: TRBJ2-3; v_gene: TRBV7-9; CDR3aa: CASSLAVGFSTDTQYF
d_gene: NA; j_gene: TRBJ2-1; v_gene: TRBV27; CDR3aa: CASSTIAESLISIAEQFF
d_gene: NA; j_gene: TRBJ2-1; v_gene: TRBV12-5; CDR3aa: CASGLSPGNEQFF
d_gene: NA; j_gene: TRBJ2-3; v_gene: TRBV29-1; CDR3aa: CSVAPRVIPTDTQYF
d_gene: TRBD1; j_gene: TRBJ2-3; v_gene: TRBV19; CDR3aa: CASSRSGGAESDTQYF
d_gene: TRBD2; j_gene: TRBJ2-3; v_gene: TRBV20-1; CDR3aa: CSAFSGSPSDTQYF
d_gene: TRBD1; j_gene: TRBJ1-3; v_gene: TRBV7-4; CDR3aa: CASSSTRDSLHGNTIYF
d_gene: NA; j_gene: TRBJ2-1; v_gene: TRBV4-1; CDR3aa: CASSLLGPRIDEQFF
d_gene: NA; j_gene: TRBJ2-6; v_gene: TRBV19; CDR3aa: CASRSSSLSGANVLTF
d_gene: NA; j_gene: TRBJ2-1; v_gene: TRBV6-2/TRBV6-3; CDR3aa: CASSARLVHEQFF
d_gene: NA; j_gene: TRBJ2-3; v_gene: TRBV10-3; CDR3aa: CAISPRDLTDTQYF
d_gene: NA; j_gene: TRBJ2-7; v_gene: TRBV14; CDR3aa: CASSQDEVEWERADEQYF
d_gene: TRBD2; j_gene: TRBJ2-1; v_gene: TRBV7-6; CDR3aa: CASSQGLASSNEQFF
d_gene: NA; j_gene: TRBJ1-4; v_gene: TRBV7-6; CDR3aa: CASSFTGREKLFF
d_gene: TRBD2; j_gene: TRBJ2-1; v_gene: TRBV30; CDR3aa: CAWSVSAGGSNEQFF
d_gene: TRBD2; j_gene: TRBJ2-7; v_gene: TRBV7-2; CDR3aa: CASSLTSGYEQYF
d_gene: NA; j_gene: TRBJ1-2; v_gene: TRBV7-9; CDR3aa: CASSPGTLVDYGYTF
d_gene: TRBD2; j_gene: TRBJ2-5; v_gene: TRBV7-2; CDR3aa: CASSLTIAGGETQYF
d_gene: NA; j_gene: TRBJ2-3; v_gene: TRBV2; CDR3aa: CASSEAAVGPDTQYF
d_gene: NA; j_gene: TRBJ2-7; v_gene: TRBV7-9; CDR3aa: CASSLNSVEQYF
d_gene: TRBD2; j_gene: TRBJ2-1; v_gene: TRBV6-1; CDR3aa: CASAGSMFGLAGATGNEQFF
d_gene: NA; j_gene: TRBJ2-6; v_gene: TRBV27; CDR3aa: CASSSRGGGANVLTF
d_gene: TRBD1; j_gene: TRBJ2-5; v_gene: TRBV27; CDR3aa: CASSPRGQPWETQYF
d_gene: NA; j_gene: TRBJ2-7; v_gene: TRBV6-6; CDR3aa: CASRTGTANSYEQYF
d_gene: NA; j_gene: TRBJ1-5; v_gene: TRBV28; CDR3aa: CASNLSGSHNQPQHF
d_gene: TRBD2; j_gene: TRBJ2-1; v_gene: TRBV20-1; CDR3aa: CSARQLAGGPYNEQFF
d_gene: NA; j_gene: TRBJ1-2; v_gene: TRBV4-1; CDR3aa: CASSQITATNYGYTF
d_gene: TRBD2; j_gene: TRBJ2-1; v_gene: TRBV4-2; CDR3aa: CASSQDLGPGAGVDEQFF
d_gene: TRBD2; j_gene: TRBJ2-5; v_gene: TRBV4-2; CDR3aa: CASSQLGLAGEETQYF
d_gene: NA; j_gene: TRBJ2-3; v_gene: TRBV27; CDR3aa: CASWTGGTGTDTQYF
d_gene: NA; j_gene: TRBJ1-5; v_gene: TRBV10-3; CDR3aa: CAISAVSNQPQHF
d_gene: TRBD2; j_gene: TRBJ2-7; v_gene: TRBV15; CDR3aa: CATSRDKVAGGLYEQYF
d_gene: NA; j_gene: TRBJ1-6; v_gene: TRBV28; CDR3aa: CASSSGQSRSPLHF
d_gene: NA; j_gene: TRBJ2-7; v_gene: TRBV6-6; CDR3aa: CASSRLLSSYEQYF
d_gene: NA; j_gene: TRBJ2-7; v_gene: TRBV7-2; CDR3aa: CASSPTSGYEQYF
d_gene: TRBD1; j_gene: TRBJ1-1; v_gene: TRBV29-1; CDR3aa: CSVVGQPNTEAFF